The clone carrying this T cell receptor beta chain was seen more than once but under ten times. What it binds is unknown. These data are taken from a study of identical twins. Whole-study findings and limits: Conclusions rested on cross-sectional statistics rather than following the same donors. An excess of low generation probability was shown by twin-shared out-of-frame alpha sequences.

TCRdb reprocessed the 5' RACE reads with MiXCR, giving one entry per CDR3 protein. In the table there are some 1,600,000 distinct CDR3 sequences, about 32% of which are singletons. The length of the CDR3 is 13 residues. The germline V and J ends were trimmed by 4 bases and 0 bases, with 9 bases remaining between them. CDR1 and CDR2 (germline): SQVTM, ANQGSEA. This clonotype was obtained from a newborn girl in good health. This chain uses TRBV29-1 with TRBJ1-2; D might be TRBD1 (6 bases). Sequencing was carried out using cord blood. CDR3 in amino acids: CSVAAGANYGYTF. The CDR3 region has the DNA TGCAGCGTTGCGGCAGGGGCTAACTATGGCTACACCTTC.